The 4 T cell receptor beta chains given below trace back to one sample, sequenced in a study of T-cell memory formation after mild COVID-19. TCRdb reprocessed the 5' RACE reads with MiXCR, giving one entry per CDR3 protein. The sample includes around 300,000 distinct CDR3 sequences, approximately 14% of them seen just once. Specimen: PBMCs or a T cell subset sorted from them (not recorded which). Every receptor here comes from a man aged 18 to 35 who had mild COVID-19 (a few samples of this study predate the infection). Cell type and time point are not known.

This clonotype occurred a few times. This rearrangement joins TRBV28 to TRBJ2-3, with 9 bases identical to TRBD2. The CDR3 loop spans 16 amino acids. The V segment lost 5 bases and the J segment 0 bases; nucleotides outside the gene matches: 6. Germline loops: CDR1 MDHEN, CDR2 SYDVKM. CDR3 sequence reads: CASSVAGALSTDTQYF. DNA of the CDR3: TGTGCCAGCAGTGTAGCGGGGGCTCTGAGCACAGATACGCAGTATTTT.

In DNA form, the CDR3 reads TGCGCCAGCAGCCATCTTCCACTAGCGGGGGGGCTCAATGAGCAGTTCTTC. Translating gives CASSHLPLAGGLNEQFF. The chain is built from TRBV4-1 and TRBJ2-1; 13 bases align to TRBD2. From germline, CDR1 is MGHRA and CDR2 YSYEKL. The CDR3 length is 17 residues. Trimming cost V 3 bases and J 6 bases; bases outside gene matches: 8.

This clonotype was seen more than once but under ten times. The CDR3 is CSAYGPSNTGELFF. The CDR3 DNA reads TGCAGTGCTTATGGACCGTCGAACACCGGGGAGCTGTTTTTT. The chain combines TRBV20-1 with TRBJ2-2; D unresolved. V was cut by 5 bases and J by 0 bases, with 10 bases left in between. CDR3 length: 14 residues. Germline V gene lookup returns CDR1 DFQATT and CDR2 SNEGSKA (reference sequence).

This clonotype was picked up many times. The genes are TRBV20-1 and TRBJ1-6; D is possibly TRBD1 (5 bases). This CDR3 comprises 15 residues. The germline CDR1 and CDR2 sequences are DFQATT and SNEGSKA (reference sequence). V lost 3 bases and J lost 5, with 14 bases in between. CDR3 residues: CSASSPGLDNSPLHF. In DNA, the CDR3 is TGCAGTGCTAGCTCCCCGGGACTGGATAATTCACCCCTCCACTTT.